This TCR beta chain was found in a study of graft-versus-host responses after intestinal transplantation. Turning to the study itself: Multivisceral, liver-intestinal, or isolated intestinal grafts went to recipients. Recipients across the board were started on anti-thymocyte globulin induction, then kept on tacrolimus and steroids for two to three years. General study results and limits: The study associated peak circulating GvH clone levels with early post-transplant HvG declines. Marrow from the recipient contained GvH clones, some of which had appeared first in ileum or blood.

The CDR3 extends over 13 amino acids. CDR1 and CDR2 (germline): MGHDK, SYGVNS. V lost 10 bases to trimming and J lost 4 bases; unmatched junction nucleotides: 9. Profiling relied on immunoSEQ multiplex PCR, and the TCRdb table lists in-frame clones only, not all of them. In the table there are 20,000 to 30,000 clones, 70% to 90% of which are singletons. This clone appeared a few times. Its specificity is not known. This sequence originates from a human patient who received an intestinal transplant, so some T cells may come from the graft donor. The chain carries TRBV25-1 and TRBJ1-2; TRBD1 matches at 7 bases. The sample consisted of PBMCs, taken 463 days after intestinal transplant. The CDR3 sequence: CANPGQSSYGYTF. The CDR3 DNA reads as TGTGCCAACCCGGGACAGAGTTCCTATGGCTACACCTTC.